Listed below are T cell receptor beta chains from one sample, sequenced in a study. TCRdb processed the RT-PCR reads anew with MiXCR; each CDR3 protein has one entry. The sample records hundreds of thousands of distinct CDR3 sequences, 14% being singletons. The sequenced sample consisted of memory CD4+ T cells from blood. These TCRs come from a female donor in good health, serving as a healthy control. Each CDR3 is given with its conserved first and last residue. Fields, in order: clone size, D gene, V gene, J gene, CDR3 protein, CDR3 DNA. D genes are given only for firm matches. Clone size is stated in some rows and not others, as once, few, many or a class when expanded.

clone size: -; D gene: -; V gene: TRBV7-2; J gene: TRBJ2-3; CDR3 protein: CASSPRLVTDTQYF; CDR3 DNA: TGTGCCAGCAGCCCCCGACTAGTCACAGATACGCAGTATTTT
clone size: many; D gene: -; V gene: TRBV27; J gene: TRBJ1-2; CDR3 protein: CASSLSDRWGYTF; CDR3 DNA: TGTGCCAGCAGTTTATCAGACCGTTGGGGCTACACCTTC
clone size: many; D gene: -; V gene: TRBV20-1; J gene: TRBJ1-5; CDR3 protein: CSARKLQGFQPQHF; CDR3 DNA: TGCAGTGCTAGGAAATTACAGGGATTTCAGCCCCAGCATTTT
clone size: few; D gene: -; V gene: TRBV18; J gene: TRBJ1-1; CDR3 protein: CASSLPGGTEAFF; CDR3 DNA: TGTGCCAGCTCACTGCCGGGCGGCACTGAAGCTTTCTTT
clone size: -; D gene: -; V gene: TRBV28; J gene: TRBJ1-2; CDR3 protein: CASSSGSGGGYTF; CDR3 DNA: TGTGCCAGCAGTTCCGGATCCGGGGGAGGCTACACCTTC
clone size: -; D gene: -; V gene: TRBV12-3/TRBV12-4; J gene: TRBJ1-5; CDR3 protein: CASSGVKAQHF; CDR3 DNA: TGTGCCAGCAGTGGGGTCAAGGCCCAGCATTTT
clone size: many; D gene: -; V gene: TRBV7-2; J gene: TRBJ2-5; CDR3 protein: CASSLGLSETQYF; CDR3 DNA: TGTGCCAGCAGCTTAGGTCTTTCAGAGACCCAGTACTTC
clone size: -; D gene: TRBD1; V gene: TRBV18; J gene: TRBJ1-2; CDR3 protein: CASSPGQGRSYGYTF; CDR3 DNA: TGTGCCAGCTCACCGGGACAGGGGAGGAGCTATGGCTACACCTTC
clone size: few; D gene: -; V gene: TRBV5-1; J gene: TRBJ2-3; CDR3 protein: CASSLRGSTSPDTQYF; CDR3 DNA: TGCGCCAGCAGCTTACGGGGGTCTACTAGCCCAGATACGCAGTATTTT
clone size: few; D gene: TRBD1; V gene: TRBV5-1; J gene: TRBJ2-7; CDR3 protein: CASSFTHRGSEQYF; CDR3 DNA: TGCGCCAGCAGTTTTACGCACAGGGGAAGCGAGCAGTACTTC
clone size: few; D gene: TRBD1; V gene: TRBV27; J gene: TRBJ1-6; CDR3 protein: CASSRSPGTGDSPLHF; CDR3 DNA: TGTGCCAGCAGTCGCTCTCCCGGGACAGGGGATTCACCCCTCCACTTT
clone size: -; D gene: TRBD1; V gene: TRBV6-5; J gene: TRBJ1-2; CDR3 protein: CASSRTGFKVNYGYTF; CDR3 DNA: TGTGCCAGCAGTCGGACAGGGTTTAAGGTGAACTATGGCTACACCTTC
clone size: many; D gene: -; V gene: TRBV7-2; J gene: TRBJ2-1; CDR3 protein: CASSSPTNYNEQFF; CDR3 DNA: TGTGCCAGCAGCTCCCCGACAAATTACAATGAGCAGTTCTTC
clone size: few; D gene: TRBD1; V gene: TRBV5-6; J gene: TRBJ2-6; CDR3 protein: CASSRTGYSGANVLTF; CDR3 DNA: TGTGCCAGCAGCCGGACAGGCTACTCTGGGGCCAACGTCCTGACTTTC
clone size: few; D gene: TRBD1; V gene: TRBV20-1; J gene: TRBJ2-7; CDR3 protein: CSAEGGDRGSYEQYF; CDR3 DNA: TGCAGTGCCGAAGGGGGGGACAGGGGGTCCTACGAGCAGTACTTC
clone size: many; D gene: TRBD2; V gene: TRBV24-1; J gene: TRBJ2-1; CDR3 protein: CATGTSGSNEQFF; CDR3 DNA: TGTGCCACTGGGACTAGCGGGAGCAATGAGCAGTTCTTC
clone size: -; D gene: -; V gene: TRBV10-3; J gene: TRBJ2-7; CDR3 protein: CAISEQGSSYEQYF; CDR3 DNA: TGTGCCATCAGTGAGCAGGGAAGCTCCTACGAGCAGTACTTC
clone size: -; D gene: -; V gene: TRBV20-1; J gene: TRBJ2-2; CDR3 protein: CSASTGIGSLGGELFF; CDR3 DNA: TGCAGTGCCTCGACAGGAATCGGGTCACTCGGAGGGGAGCTGTTTTTT
clone size: -; D gene: TRBD1; V gene: TRBV20-1; J gene: TRBJ1-3; CDR3 protein: CSATRDRAETIYF; CDR3 DNA: TGCAGTGCTACCCGGGACAGGGCTGAAACCATATATTTT
clone size: few; D gene: -; V gene: TRBV5-5; J gene: TRBJ1-1; CDR3 protein: CASSFVPGGDTEAFF; CDR3 DNA: TGTGCCAGCAGCTTTGTGCCCGGTGGGGACACTGAAGCTTTCTTT
clone size: -; D gene: TRBD1; V gene: TRBV28; J gene: TRBJ1-1; CDR3 protein: CASSLFWTGNTEAFF; CDR3 DNA: TGTGCCAGCAGTTTGTTCTGGACAGGGAACACTGAAGCTTTCTTT
clone size: many; D gene: -; V gene: TRBV20-1; J gene: TRBJ2-1; CDR3 protein: CSARVRSNEQFF; CDR3 DNA: TGCAGTGCTAGAGTGAGGAGCAATGAGCAGTTCTTC
clone size: few; D gene: TRBD2; V gene: TRBV6-1; J gene: TRBJ2-1; CDR3 protein: CASKGTSGGSSYNEQFF; CDR3 DNA: TGTGCCAGCAAAGGGACTAGCGGGGGGAGCTCCTACAATGAGCAGTTCTTC
clone size: -; D gene: -; V gene: TRBV20-1; J gene: TRBJ2-7; CDR3 protein: CSASRGYYEQYF; CDR3 DNA: TGCAGTGCTAGTCGGGGATACTACGAGCAGTACTTC